The 18 T cell receptor beta chains given below trace back to one sample, sequenced in a study of blood T cell repertoires in COVID-19. Measured with immunoSEQ multiplex PCR; TCRdb has only the in-frame clones, and not every one. This sample has some 260,000 clones, with approximately 88% found just once. Sample: peripheral blood. These receptor sequences come from a woman in her 70s with COVID-19, enrolled during active disease.

The chain joins TRBV30 to TRBJ2-1; tentative D call: TRBD1 (6 bases). Germline loops: CDR1 GTSNPN, CDR2 SVGIG (reference sequence). There are 14 residues in the CDR3. Trimming cost V 3 bases and J 3 bases, with 12 bases left between them. The CDR3 bases are TGTGCCTGGAGAACAGGGTTAGGCTACAATGAGCAGTTCTTC. Translated, it gives CAWRTGLGYNEQFF.

The chain couples TRBV5-4 to TRBJ1-4; tentative D call: TRBD1 (6 bases). This CDR3 contains 14 residues. V was trimmed by 2 bases and J by 5 bases, leaving 10 bases between them. Germline V gene data show CDR1 as SGHNT and CDR2 as YYREEE (reference sequence). The CDR3 here is CASSLWDKNEKLFF. Here the CDR3 DNA reads TGTGCCAGCAGCTTATGGGACAAGAATGAAAAACTGTTTTTT. Variable domain in full (rest from reference TRBV5-4 and TRBJ1-4): ETGVTQSPTHLIKTRGQQVTLRCSSQSGHNTVSWYQQALGQGPQFIFQYYREEENGRGNFPPRFSGLQFPNYSSELNVNALELDDSALYLCASSLWDKNEKLFFGSGTQLSVL.

The chain is built from TRBV18 and TRBJ1-4, with unresolved D. This CDR3 contains 13 residues. The germline V and J ends were trimmed by 3 bases and 8 bases, with 10 bases remaining between them. From germline, CDR1 is KGHSH and CDR2 LQKENI. The CDR3 nucleotides read TGTGCCAGCTCACCTCGGGAGAAGGAAAAACTGTTTTTT. It specifies CASSPREKEKLFF.

This chain joins TRBV10-3 and TRBJ2-7, with D perhaps matching TRBD1 (5 bases). Germline loops: CDR1 ENHRY, CDR2 SYGVKD. CDR3 length equals 15 residues. V was trimmed by 0 bases and J by 1 base, leaving 10 bases between them. The DNA of the CDR3 is TGTGCCATCAGTGAGTCGGGGCGCCAGTCCTACGAGCAGTACTTC. It is translated as CAISESGRQSYEQYF.

The chain is built from TRBV6-5 and TRBJ2-7; D call uncertain. V was shortened by 6 bases and J by 1 base, with 13 bases between the two germline ends. CDR3 length equals 14 residues. Germline V lookup: CDR1 MNHEY, CDR2 SVGAGI. CDR3 sequence reads: CASSMAGGSYEQYF. DNA of the CDR3: TGTGCCAGCAGCATGGCCGGCGGTTCCTACGAGCAGTACTTC.

The V and J genes are TRBV7-9 and TRBJ2-3, with 9 bases lining up with TRBD2. The CDR3 extends over 16 amino acids. V lost 2 bases and J lost 5; bases outside the gene matches: 8. CDR1 and CDR2 from the germline V gene are SEHNR and FQNEAQ (reference sequence). CDR3 sequence reads: CASSLYLAGAGDTQYF. The CDR3, as DNA: TGTGCCAGCAGCTTATACTTAGCGGGAGCGGGAGATACGCAGTATTTT.

This clone showed up just once. The CDR3, as DNA: TGTGCCAGCAGCCGGGCGGGGGCGGAAGGCGGGGAGCTGTTTTTT. It yields the protein CASSRAGAEGGELFF. The rearrangement uses TRBV11-2 and TRBJ2-2, with D possibly being TRBD2 (7 bases). CDR1 and CDR2 from the germline V gene are SGHAT and FQNNGV. The CDR3 runs to 15 residues. The V gene lost 5 bases and the J gene lost 7 bases, with 17 bases spanning the gap.

CDR3 nucleotides: TGTGCCAGCAGTGATGTTAGGGGGAGTTCACCCCTCCACTTT. This codes for CASSDVRGSSPLHF. The chain is built from TRBV6-1 and TRBJ1-6; D possibly corresponds to TRBD1 (6 bases). Germline V CDR1 and CDR2: MNHNS, SASEGT. This CDR3 contains 14 residues. Trimming left V 3 bases short and J 9 bases short, with 12 bases between.

The chain recombines TRBV30 with TRBJ2-2; D might be TRBD2 (6 bases). CDR3 length: 14 amino acids. Trimming took off 2 bases at V and 4 bases at J, with 11 bases between the two ends. Germline V gene sequence: CDR1 GTSNPN, CDR2 SVGIG (reference sequence). The CDR3 DNA is TGTGCCTGGAGTTTGGGGGACTCCACCGGGGAGCTGTTTTTT. It encodes CAWSLGDSTGELFF.

The CDR3 protein is CASSASQGWNSPLHF. The CDR3 DNA sequence: TGTGCCAGCAGTGCCTCACAGGGTTGGAATTCACCCCTCCACTTT. This rearrangement joins TRBV2 to TRBJ1-6, with D perhaps TRBD1 (6 bases). From germline, CDR1 is SNHLY and CDR2 FYNNEI. The CDR3 has 15 residues. The ends were cut back, 4 bases at V and 7 bases at J, with 14 bases in the middle.

This chain connects TRBV6-5 to TRBJ1-2; D is possibly TRBD1 (6 bases). The V and J ends lost 6 bases and 2 bases respectively, with 10 bases between them. Germline CDR1 MNHEY, CDR2 SVGAGI. The CDR3 covers 13 residues. The DNA of the CDR3 is TGTGCCAGCAGCAAGGACAGCAACTATGGCTACACCTTC. This sequence encodes CASSKDSNYGYTF.

The genes are TRBV5-1 and TRBJ2-1; 12 bases align to TRBD2. Per germline, CDR1 SGHRS and CDR2 YFSETQ. The J segment lost 9 bases and the V segment lost 4 bases, leaving 11 bases of the junction unmatched. The CDR3 runs to 16 residues. The CDR3 protein is CASSVPLAGGEGEQFF. As DNA, the CDR3 is TGCGCCAGCAGCGTCCCACTAGCGGGAGGAGAGGGTGAGCAGTTCTTC.

The V call is TRBV30, the J call TRBJ1-1; tentative D call: TRBD1 (5 bases). This CDR3 has 12 residues. V was pared by 3 bases and J by 3 bases, with 8 bases between. CDR1 GTSNPN and CDR2 SVGIG come from the germline V gene (reference sequence). The CDR3 loop is CAWRGGYTEAFF. CDR3 bases: TGTGCCTGGAGGGGGGGATACACTGAAGCTTTCTTT. Filled out from reference TRBV30 and TRBJ1-1, the complete variable domain reads SQTIHQWPATLVQPVGSPLSLECTVEGTSNPNLYWYRQAAGRGLQLLFYSVGIGQISSEVPQNLSASRPQDRQFILSSKKLLLSDSGFYLCAWRGGYTEAFFGQGTRLTVV.

There are a few counts of this clone. The chain is built from TRBV10-3 and TRBJ1-3; D is uncertain. The CDR3 consists of 15 residues. V was trimmed by 6 bases and J by 0 bases, leaving 12 bases between them. In germline, CDR1 is ENHRY, CDR2 SYGVKD. In DNA form, the CDR3 reads TGTGCCATCAGCGCCCTATCTAGCTCTGGAAACACCATATATTTT. This codes for CAISALSSSGNTIYF.

J is TRBJ1-1 and V is TRBV3-1 (or the pseudogene TRBV3-2), with D perhaps TRBD1 (5 bases). The ends were cut back, 0 bases at V and 5 bases at J, with 10 bases in the middle. Germline V gene lookup returns CDR1 LGHDT and CDR2 YNNKEL (reference sequence). There are 14 residues in the CDR3. The CDR3 coding sequence is TGTGCCAGCAGCCAAGAGGCGGGACGGACTGAAGCTTTCTTT. Translation gives CASSQEAGRTEAFF.

This chain joins TRBV6-6 and TRBJ2-2; TRBD1 might be the D (5 bases). Trimming shortened V by 5 bases and J by 2 bases, and 12 bases separated the two germline ends. CDR1 and CDR2 (germline): MNHNY, SVGAGI (reference sequence). The CDR3 totals 15 residues. The CDR3 nucleotides read TGTGCCAGCAGTAAGACAGAATTTAACACCGGGGAGCTGTTTTTT. Amino acids: CASSKTEFNTGELFF.

Comments on this clone: Additional DNA sequences in this sample encode the identical CDR3. V is TRBV6-5 and J is TRBJ1-2; D gene unclear. The CDR3 has 11 residues. Germline-derived CDR1 and CDR2 are MNHEY and SVGAGI. V was cut by 7 bases and J by 2 bases, with 5 bases left in between. CDR3 protein: CASNGNYGYTF. CDR3 coding DNA: TGTGCCAGCAATGGCAACTATGGCTACACCTTC.

The chain combines TRBV28 with TRBJ2-7; 12 positions agree with TRBD2. V trimming: 5 bases; J trimming: 4 bases; junction bases outside the gene matches: 3. Germline V gene lookup returns CDR1 MDHEN and CDR2 SYDVKM. This CDR3 is built from 14 residues. CDR3 DNA sequence: TGTGCCAGCAGTCGGACTAGCGGGGCGTACGAGCAGTACTTC. Translation: CASSRTSGAYEQYF. The variable domain in full, with the rest retrieved from reference TRBV28 and TRBJ2-7, is DVKVTQSSRYLVKRTGEKVFLECVQDMDHENMFWYRQDPGLGLRLIYFSYDVKMKEKGDIPEGYSVSREKKERFSLILESASTNQTSMYLCASSRTSGAYEQYFGPGTRLTVT.